Shown below are 18 T cell receptor beta chains from a single sample sequenced in a study of T cell repertoires and HLA-DP antigens. Antigens of these TCRs are unknown. Here immunoSEQ multiplex PCR was the method, and the copy in TCRdb shows in-frame clones only, minus some. The sample includes roughly 73,000 clones, 80% seen only once; the top ten take more than 1.5%. The sample consisted of CD4+ T cells from PBMCs. The source of these receptors is a man in his fifties or sixties in good health and CMV-seronegative.

V and J are TRBV5-6 and TRBJ2-2; 7 nucleotides match TRBD1. V shed 5 bases and J 4 bases; nucleotides not matched to a gene: 8. Germline lookup yields CDR1 SGHDT and CDR2 YYEEEE. The CDR3 has 15 residues. The CDR3 DNA reads TGTGCCAGCAGGTGGGGACAGTACTTCACCGGGGAGCTGTTTTTT. Translated, it gives CASRWGQYFTGELFF.

This chain connects TRBV19 to TRBJ1-6; D is possibly TRBD1 (5 bases). Trimming left V 3 bases short and J 3 bases short, with 9 bases between. The CDR3 has 15 residues. CDR1 LNHDA and CDR2 SQIVND come from the germline V gene (reference sequence). This chain's CDR3 is CASSIGADYNSPLHF. The CDR3 region has the DNA TGTGCCAGTAGTATCGGGGCCGACTATAATTCACCCCTCCACTTT.

J is TRBJ2-1 and V is TRBV9; D call uncertain. Trimming cost V 4 bases and J 7 bases, with 21 bases left between them. In germline, CDR1 is SGDLS, CDR2 YYNGEE. The CDR3 covers 16 residues. This CDR3 reads CASSRGYAKIGNEQFF. Here the CDR3 DNA reads TGTGCCAGCAGCCGCGGTTACGCAAAGATAGGGAATGAGCAGTTCTTC.

This clone has ten or more counts. CDR3 in amino acids: CASSLTSGLWNEQFF. The CDR3 DNA sequence: TGTGCCAGCAGCTTAACTAGCGGCCTCTGGAATGAGCAGTTCTTC. V usage is TRBV7-9 and J usage is TRBJ2-1; 8 positions agree with TRBD2. There are 15 residues in the CDR3. CDR1 SEHNR and CDR2 FQNEAQ come from the germline V gene (reference sequence). The J segment lost 7 bases and the V segment lost 2 bases, leaving 7 bases of the junction unmatched. The whole variable domain, filled in from reference TRBV7-9 and TRBJ2-1, reads DTGVSQNPRHKITKRGQNVTFRCDPISEHNRLYWYRQTLGQGPEFLTYFQNEAQLEKSRLLSDRFSAERPKGSFSTLEIQRTEQGDSAMYLCASSLTSGLWNEQFFGPGTRLTVL.

This chain connects TRBV6-1 to TRBJ1-1; weak D call: TRBD1 (5 bases). Trimming took 10 bases from V and 5 from J, leaving 23 bases between them. The CDR3 sequence is 15 residues long. Germline CDR1 reads MNHNS; CDR2 reads SASEGT. The CDR3 loop is CAILRIRGRRTEAFF. CDR3 nucleotide sequence: TGTGCCATCTTGAGGATCCGGGGGAGGAGGACTGAAGCTTTCTTT.

V and J are TRBV18 and TRBJ1-2; weak D call: TRBD1 (5 bases). The V end was cut by 6 bases, the J end by 1 base, with 9 bases between. Per germline, CDR1 KGHSH and CDR2 LQKENI. The CDR3 has 13 residues. The CDR3 region has the DNA TGTGCCAGCTCCGGGGCAGATAACTATGGCTACACCTTC. Its translation: CASSGADNYGYTF.

By sample share, this clone is medium-sized. The chain employs TRBV5-6 and TRBJ2-7, with D unclear. Trimming removed 0 bases from V and 0 bases from J, with 13 bases in between. CDR1 is SGHDT, CDR2 YYEEEE, per germline. CDR3 length equals 16 residues. As DNA, the CDR3 is TGTGCCAGCAGCTTGGCGTCGCTGGTTAACTCCTACGAGCAGTACTTC. It translates to CASSLASLVNSYEQYF.

This chain uses TRBV30 with TRBJ2-3; 8 bases align to TRBD2. With V trimmed by 3 bases and J by 0 bases, 5 bases remained unmatched. CDR1 and CDR2 from the germline V gene are GTSNPN and SVGIG (reference sequence). There are 15 residues in the CDR3. CDR3 region: CAWRGTSPSTDTQYF. In DNA form, the CDR3 reads TGTGCCTGGAGGGGGACTAGTCCTAGCACAGATACGCAGTATTTT.

The chain combines TRBV19 with TRBJ2-2; no reliable D call. Trimming took off 5 bases at V and 0 bases at J, with 10 bases between the two ends. CDR3 length equals 15 residues. Germline-derived CDR1 and CDR2 are LNHDA and SQIVND (reference sequence). DNA of the CDR3: TGTGCCAGTAGTCGAATACAGCCGAACACCGGGGAGCTGTTTTTT. Protein sequence: CASSRIQPNTGELFF.

J is TRBJ2-2 and V is TRBV6-1; D is unresolved. V was trimmed by 9 bases and J by 0 bases, leaving 11 bases between them. There are 14 residues in the CDR3. Germline assignment: CDR1 MNHNS and CDR2 SASEGT. Written as DNA, the CDR3 is TGTGCCAGTAGGGTTCACGCGAACACCGGGGAGCTGTTTTTT. Translation: CASRVHANTGELFF.

The rearrangement joins TRBV5-1 to TRBJ2-6, with D unclear. CDR1 and CDR2 from the germline V gene are SGHRS and YFSETQ. This CDR3 contains 17 residues. The V end lost 0 bases, the J end lost 0 bases, and 10 bases lay between the germline ends. CDR3 DNA: TGCGCCAGCAGCTTGGGGCAGGTTAACTCTGGGGCCAACGTCCTGACTTTC. Amino acid sequence: CASSLGQVNSGANVLTF.

The rearrangement joins TRBV7-2 to TRBJ2-2, with D perhaps matching TRBD1 (6 bases). Per germline, CDR1 SGHTA and CDR2 FQGNSA. Trimming removed 5 bases from V and 1 base from J, with 11 bases in between. This CDR3 has 15 amino acids. The CDR3 sequence is CASSALGQNTGELFF. The DNA for the CDR3 is TGTGCCAGCAGCGCGCTGGGACAGAACACCGGGGAGCTGTTTTTT.

V usage is TRBV5-4 and J usage is TRBJ1-4; D is unclear. Per germline, CDR1 SGHNT and CDR2 YYREEE (reference sequence). This CDR3 spans 12 amino acids. Trimming removed 3 bases from V and 5 bases from J, with 5 bases in between. The CDR3 DNA is TGTGCCAGCAGCTGGGAGAATGAAAAACTGTTTTTT. As protein: CASSWENEKLFF.

This clone has more than one count but fewer than ten. The chain couples TRBV6-1 to TRBJ1-6; no firm D call. Germline V lookup: CDR1 MNHNS, CDR2 SASEGT. The V and J ends lost 7 bases and 4 bases respectively, with 8 bases between them. The CDR3 sequence is 13 residues long. The CDR3 spells CASTESYNSPLHF. The CDR3 DNA follows: TGTGCCAGCACCGAATCATATAATTCACCCCTCCACTTT.

The chain couples TRBV10-3 to TRBJ2-3; 10 nucleotides agree with TRBD1. Germline CDR1 is ENHRY and CDR2 is SYGVKD. With 2 bases clipped from V and 4 bases from J, the junction kept 6 bases outside the gene matches. CDR3 length equals 16 residues. The chain's CDR3 is CAISETGTGAADTQYF. In nucleotides, the CDR3 is TGTGCCATCAGTGAGACCGGGACAGGGGCGGCAGATACGCAGTATTTT.

The rearrangement uses TRBV4-1 and TRBJ2-2; D call uncertain. V was pared by 3 bases and J by 1 base, with 12 bases between. CDR3 length: 16 residues. Germline CDR1 and CDR2: MGHRA and YSYEKL. CDR3 amino acids: CASSQVGRLNTGELFF. In DNA form, the CDR3 reads TGCGCCAGCAGCCAGGTGGGCAGGTTGAACACCGGGGAGCTGTTTTTT.

This clone was recorded a few times. Other DNA sequences in the same sample also yield this CDR3. V gene TRBV9 combines with J gene TRBJ1-1, with D possibly being TRBD1 (6 bases). Trimming took 4 bases from V and 4 from J, leaving 17 bases between them. The CDR3 is 15 amino acids. Germline V CDR1 and CDR2: SGDLS, YYNGEE. The CDR3 sequence: CASSPSGGGGTEAFF. DNA for the CDR3: TGTGCCAGCAGCCCCTCGGGGGGCGGGGGCACTGAAGCTTTCTTT.

The chain combines TRBV7-2 with TRBJ2-1, with D unclear. The CDR3 runs to 16 residues. CDR1 is SGHTA, CDR2 FQGNSA, per germline. Deletions cut 5 bases from V and 0 bases from J, with 14 bases between. The CDR3 region has the DNA TGTGCCAGCAGCACTTGGTTGGATCCCTCCTACAATGAGCAGTTCTTC. Translated, it gives CASSTWLDPSYNEQFF.